Presented here are 22 T cell receptor beta chains from one specimen sequenced in a study of T cell responses to AZD1222 COVID-19 vaccine (dated by TCRdb to 2020 to 2022). The library was produced with the immunoSEQ multiplex PCR assay. As stored in TCRdb, this immuneACCESS dataset retains in-frame rearrangements with V and J assigned. A fraction of the clones does not appear; measured against another copy, unresolved V genes explain less than half of the discrepancy, and the remainder lacks a known reason. This sample has about 180,000 clones in its table, and roughly 89% of those were observed once. Clones ranked in the top ten supply 1.5% to 2% of the sample. The time point label, as the study defines it: baseline before first vaccination. The sequenced sample was peripheral blood, obtained on day 0 of AZD1222 vaccination. Source of these receptors: an adult in good health.

The CDR3 sequence: CASSQGLAGGRFYEQYF. CDR3 bases: TGTGCCAGCAGCCAGGGACTAGCGGGAGGGAGATTCTACGAGCAGTACTTC. V is TRBV7-2 and J is TRBJ2-7; 16 nucleotides align to TRBD2. In germline, CDR1 is SGHTA, CDR2 FQGNSA. The junction had 7 bases not matched to a gene; V was cut back by 5 bases and J by 3 bases. The CDR3 consists of 17 residues.

The chain employs TRBV9 and TRBJ1-3; D is uncertain. Trimming removed 3 bases from V and 5 bases from J, with 12 bases in between. The V gene's germline CDR1 is SGDLS and CDR2 YYNGEE. The CDR3 extends over 14 amino acids. CDR3: CASSAPGNRNTIYF. The CDR3 DNA sequence: TGTGCCAGCAGCGCCCCGGGAAACAGAAACACCATATATTTT.

The gene calls are TRBV28 and TRBJ1-1; D unclear. Trimming shortened V by 7 bases and J by 7 bases, and 10 bases separated the two germline ends. CDR1 and CDR2 from the germline V gene are MDHEN and SYDVKM. This CDR3 spans 11 amino acids. The CDR3: CASKRWGEAFF. CDR3 bases: TGTGCCAGCAAGAGGTGGGGTGAAGCTTTCTTT.

This chain joins TRBV4-2 and TRBJ1-5; 10 nucleotides agree with TRBD1. The CDR3 is 17 amino acids. The V gene's germline CDR1 is LGHNA and CDR2 YNFKEQ. V lost 3 bases, J lost 0 bases, and 5 bases stayed unmatched. The CDR3 DNA follows: TGTGCCAGCAGCCATAAGACAGGGGGCGATAGCAATCAGCCCCAGCATTTT. It yields the protein CASSHKTGGDSNQPQHF.

The chain is built from TRBV5-1 and TRBJ2-3; no clear D gene. Deletions cut 6 bases from V and 5 bases from J, with 19 bases between. The CDR3 consists of 15 residues. In germline, CDR1 is SGHRS, CDR2 YFSETQ. Here the CDR3 reads CASNLTPRDRDTQYF. The CDR3 bases are TGCGCCAGCAACCTGACCCCTCGAGATAGAGATACGCAGTATTTT.

This clone was seen once. V is TRBV19 and J is TRBJ1-5; D unclear. Trimming left V 11 bases short and J 2 bases short, with 19 bases between. The germline gives CDR1 LNHDA, CDR2 SQIVND (reference sequence). The CDR3 loop spans 15 amino acids. The CDR3 DNA sequence: TGTGCCTCGTGGGGTATATACGGAGGCAATCAGCCCCAGCATTTT. Translating it yields CASWGIYGGNQPQHF.

The genes are TRBV12-5 and TRBJ1-2; TRBD1 matches 10 bases. The junction had 2 bases not matched to a gene; V was cut back by 1 base and J by 6 bases. Germline lookup yields CDR1 LGHNT and CDR2 FRNRAP. The CDR3 is 14 residues long. The CDR3 DNA is TGTGCTAGTGGTTTGGGGACAGGGGGAGATGGCTACACCTTC. Its protein is CASGLGTGGDGYTF.

The CDR3 region is CASSLGPGLGTTEAFF. The CDR3 DNA reads TGTGCCAGCAGCTTGGGGCCAGGGTTAGGGACCACTGAAGCTTTCTTT. V usage is TRBV5-6 and J usage is TRBJ1-1; D possibly corresponds to TRBD1 (5 bases). Germline CDR1 is SGHDT and CDR2 is YYEEEE. V was shortened by 0 bases and J by 4 bases, with 16 bases between the two germline ends. This CDR3 has 16 amino acids.

The chain's CDR3 is CASSAGNAGNTIYF. CDR3 in DNA: TGTGCCAGCAGCGCAGGGAACGCTGGAAACACCATATATTTT. The rearrangement joins TRBV7-2 to TRBJ1-3, with D possibly TRBD1 on 5 matching bases. V lost 5 bases, J lost 2 bases, and 10 bases lay in between. The CDR3 has 14 residues. In germline, CDR1 is SGHTA, CDR2 FQGNSA.

This clone has only one observation. The chain is built from TRBV4-3 and TRBJ2-1; 10 bases agree with TRBD1. V was clipped by 4 bases and J by 8 bases; unmatched bases: 14. CDR1 is LGHNA, CDR2 YSLEER, per germline. The CDR3 extends over 17 amino acids. CDR3 sequence reads: CASSPSRDRGGIYEQFF. The CDR3 DNA sequence: TGCGCCAGCAGCCCGTCCCGGGACAGGGGAGGCATTTATGAGCAGTTCTTC.

The genes are TRBV11-2 and TRBJ2-1; unclear D gene. CDR1 is SGHAT and CDR2 is FQNNGV in the germline V gene. This CDR3 comprises 16 residues. V lost 5 bases and J lost 1, with 15 bases in between. The CDR3 region is CASSLVSEISYNEQFF. CDR3 bases: TGTGCCAGCAGCCTGGTGTCCGAAATATCCTACAATGAGCAGTTCTTC.

This chain links TRBV3-1 (or the pseudogene TRBV3-2) with TRBJ1-2; 8 positions match TRBD1. Germline assignment: CDR1 LGHDT and CDR2 YNNKEL (reference sequence). V was clipped by 3 bases and J by 5 bases; unmatched bases: 2. CDR3 length equals 13 residues. CDR3 protein: CASSQGTGYGYTF. The DNA for the CDR3 is TGTGCCAGCAGCCAGGGGACAGGATATGGCTACACCTTC.

This sequence joins TRBV6-5 and TRBJ1-6; D remains unclear. The germline V gene has CDR1 MNHEY and CDR2 SVGAGI. Between the trimmed V and J ends, which lost 10 bases and 0 bases, there was a span of 13 bases. CDR3 size: 15 residues. The CDR3 nucleotides are TGTGCCACCCAGAGCAGGAGCTCCTATAATTCACCCCTCCACTTT. Translation gives CATQSRSSYNSPLHF.

The chain uses TRBV5-6 and TRBJ2-7, with TRBD1 identical over 7 bases. Germline CDR1 SGHDT, CDR2 YYEEEE. This CDR3 has 15 amino acids. Trimming took 2 bases from V and 6 from J; bases not matched to a gene: 11. CDR3 nucleotide sequence: TGTGCCAGCAGCTTCACAGGGGTTTCAGGAGCCGAGCAGTACGTC. It specifies CASSFTGVSGAEQYV.

The chain employs TRBV5-8 and TRBJ2-5, with a weak D call TRBD2 (7 bases). V lost 4 bases and J lost 5, with 18 bases in between. The CDR3 extends over 15 amino acids. Germline loops: CDR1 SGHTS, CDR2 YDEGEE. The CDR3 region has the DNA TGTGCCAGCAGCCCCGAGGGGGGGGCGGTGGAGACCCAGTACTTC. Translating it yields CASSPEGGAVETQYF.

This rearrangement joins TRBV10-3 to TRBJ2-3; weak D call: TRBD1 (7 bases). V dropped 5 bases and J dropped 6 bases, with 12 bases sitting between them. Germline loops: CDR1 ENHRY, CDR2 SYGVKD. This CDR3 is 13 amino acids long. In nucleotides, the CDR3 is TGTGCCATCAGTCCAGGGGGGAAGGATACGCAGTATTTT. Translating gives CAISPGGKDTQYF.

This clone was seen only once. The chain carries TRBV10-3 and TRBJ2-2, with D perhaps matching TRBD2 (6 bases). The CDR3 totals 14 residues. Trimming removed 7 bases at V and 0 bases at J, with 9 bases between. Germline V gene data show CDR1 as ENHRY and CDR2 as SYGVKD. CDR3 sequence (DNA): TGTGCCATCAAGGGGACTGCGAACACCGGGGAGCTGTTTTTT. Translated: CAIKGTANTGELFF.

This clone was observed a single time. This rearrangement joins TRBV19 to TRBJ1-2; 9 bases are a match to TRBD1. Losses at the gene ends were 5 bases for V and 4 bases for J; bases not matched to a gene: 8. The CDR3 has 15 residues. Germline V gives CDR1 LNHDA, CDR2 SQIVND (reference sequence). This CDR3 reads CASSQGQGPTYGYTF. The CDR3 DNA reads as TGTGCCAGTAGTCAGGGACAGGGACCGACCTATGGCTACACCTTC.

The chain uses TRBV6-2 or TRBV6-3 and TRBJ2-7; D may be TRBD2 (6 bases). The V end lost 2 bases, the J end lost 0 bases, and 11 bases lay between the germline ends. CDR1 is MNHEY and CDR2 is SVGEGT in the germline V gene. The CDR3 loop spans 15 amino acids. CDR3 in amino acids: CASSYGGMSSYEQYF. The CDR3 nucleotides are TGTGCCAGCAGTTACGGGGGGATGAGCTCCTACGAGCAGTACTTC.

In regard to this clone: At one end, the junction sequence differs from germline, possibly due to a read error. The chain links TRBV29-1 to TRBJ1-2; D possibly corresponds to TRBD1 (6 bases). This CDR3 region has 12 residues. Germline V gene lookup returns CDR1 SQVTM and CDR2 ANQGSEA. CDR3 protein: CSVEVSGQIPFF. CDR3 sequence (DNA): TGCAGCGTTGAAGTTTCCGGACAGATCCCTTTCTTC.

The V gene is TRBV6-6, the J gene TRBJ2-7; D gene ambiguous. This CDR3 is built from 14 residues. Germline V gene lookup returns CDR1 MNHNY and CDR2 SVGAGI (reference sequence). V was cut by 0 bases and J by 3 bases, with 9 bases left in between. CDR3 nucleotide sequence: TGTGCCAGCAGTTACTCTCCAGAGATCTACGAGCAGTACTTC. Its translation: CASSYSPEIYEQYF.

The chain employs TRBV11-2 and TRBJ1-1, with a tentative D call TRBD1 (5 bases). Germline CDR1 reads SGHAT; CDR2 reads FQNNGV. The CDR3 sequence is 14 residues long. V dropped 5 bases and J dropped 10 bases, with 20 bases sitting between them. The CDR3 nucleotides read TGTGCCAGCAGCAATAACGTTGGGACTTCGGGAGCTTTCTTT. Translating gives CASSNNVGTSGAFF.